The rows below give T cell receptor beta chains drawn from one sample of a study of Graves' ophthalmopathy and Graves' hyperthyroidism. In TCRdb, the multiplex PCR reads were re-called with MiXCR into one record per CDR3 protein. The table shows about 660,000 distinct CDR3 sequences, with more than 40% occurring only once. Specimen: peripheral blood. These receptors all come from an adult man with Graves' ophthalmopathy. CDR3s include the opening cysteine and the closing phenylalanine or tryptophan. D genes are given only for firm matches. Only part of the rows carry a size: once, few, many, or a class if the clone is expanded.

TRBJ2-5 TRBD1 NA TRBV6-1 TGTGCCAGCAGCCTCGGGACAGGAAACCAAGAGACCCAGTACTTC CASSLGTGNQETQYF
TRBJ2-1 TRBD1 few TRBV29-1 TGCAGCCCTAGGACAGGGTCCAATGAGCAGTTCTTC CSPRTGSNEQFF
TRBJ2-5 TRBD2 few TRBV7-9 TGTGCCAGCAGCCTACAAACGCTAGCGGGGCACCAAGAGACCCAGTACTTC CASSLQTLAGHQETQYF
TRBJ2-2 TRBD2 NA TRBV27 TGTGCCAGCAGTCCTACTAGCGGTTTCACCGGGGAGCTGTTTTTT CASSPTSGFTGELFF
TRBJ2-2 NA many TRBV7-8 TGTGCCAGCTCCGGAACGGCGCTGAACACCGGGGAGCTGTTTTTT CASSGTALNTGELFF
TRBJ1-5 NA NA TRBV18 TGTGCCAGCTCACCCCGACAAGACCAGCCCCAGCATTTT CASSPRQDQPQHF
TRBJ1-2 TRBD1 many TRBV20-1 TGCAGTGCCAGGGACAGCTATGGCTACACCTTC CSARDSYGYTF
TRBJ2-1 NA NA TRBV5-1 TGCGCCAGCAGCTCTGGAGGGTCCTACAATGAGCAGTTCTTC CASSSGGSYNEQFF
TRBJ1-5 NA NA TRBV29-1 TGCAGCCTCTTGGGGGACGAGACCCAGCATTTT CSLLGDETQHF
TRBJ1-5 NA NA TRBV10-3 TGTGCCATCAGTGAAGGAGGGGGAGTTCAGCCCCAGCATTTT CAISEGGGVQPQHF
TRBJ2-7 NA many TRBV6-5 TGTGCCAGCAGTTACCAGTACTACGAGCAGTACTTC CASSYQYYEQYF
TRBJ2-5 NA few TRBV7-9 TGTGCCAGCTACGCTTCGGGGTCTAGCAGCATGAAAGAGACCCAGTACTTC CASYASGSSSMKETQYF
TRBJ1-6 TRBD1 many TRBV7-3 TGTGCCAGCAGCTTAAACCTAGGGGGCCGGACATATTCACCCCTCCACTTT CASSLNLGGRTYSPLHF
TRBJ2-2 NA many TRBV6-4 TGTGCCAGCAGTGAAGGGGCCAGCGGGGAGCTGTTTTTT CASSEGASGELFF
TRBJ2-7 NA many TRBV15 TGTGCCACCAGCAGGGAGGGAACCCGGAGACACGAGCAGTACTTC CATSREGTRRHEQYF
TRBJ1-2 NA few TRBV29-1 TGCAGCTTAAGTGGACCACCAAGGGATGGCTACACCTTC CSLSGPPRDGYTF
TRBJ2-7 TRBD2 few TRBV6-5 TGTGCCAGCAGGTCTACCGGGACTAGCGGCTACGAGCAGTACTTC CASRSTGTSGYEQYF
TRBJ2-5 NA NA TRBV12-5 TGTGCTAGTGGTTTGAGCGTAACACGGAGCCAAGAGACCCAGTACTTC CASGLSVTRSQETQYF
TRBJ2-5 NA NA TRBV2 TGTGCCAGCAGTCTGAGGGGTCAGCCCCAGTACTTC CASSLRGQPQYF
TRBJ2-7 TRBD1 NA TRBV5-1 TGCGCCAGCAGCCTTACTACAGGGGAATCCGGCGAGCAGTACTTC CASSLTTGESGEQYF
TRBJ2-7 TRBD1 many TRBV15 TGTGCCACTAGTCCCGGGACAGGGACGTACGAGCAGTACTTC CATSPGTGTYEQYF
TRBJ1-3 NA many TRBV7-8 TGTGCCAGCAGCTTAGCGGGACAAGACTCTGGAAACACCATATATTTT CASSLAGQDSGNTIYF
TRBJ2-7 TRBD1 NA TRBV25-1 TGTGCCAGCAGTGAACTCCGGGACAGGGGGCTCTACGAGCAGTACTTC CASSELRDRGLYEQYF
TRBJ1-6 TRBD1 NA TRBV2 TGTGCCAGCAGTTTACTGGGACAGGGGTATTCACCCCTCCACTTT CASSLLGQGYSPLHF
TRBJ1-4 TRBD1 NA TRBV10-3 TGTGCCATCAGTGAGGGGACAGGGCGTGAAAAACTGTTTTTT CAISEGTGREKLFF
TRBJ1-6 NA NA TRBV10-3 TGTGCCAGCAGTTACTCCATCTATAATTCACCCCTCCACTTT CASSYSIYNSPLHF
TRBJ1-5 NA NA TRBV6-1 TGTGCCAGCAGTGAAGGTGGGGGCGGAGAGCCCCAGCATTTT CASSEGGGGEPQHF
TRBJ1-5 NA NA TRBV6-1 TGTGCCAGCAGCCAACGGGCAGGGATCAATCAGCCCCAGCATTTT CASSQRAGINQPQHF
TRBJ1-1 NA NA TRBV5-1 TGCGCCAGCAGACTGGGGGGGCGGAGACTGAACACTGAAGCTTTCTTT CASRLGGRRLNTEAFF
TRBJ1-2 NA NA TRBV25-1 TGTGCCAGCAGTAGTGGGATCTATGGCTACACCTTC CASSSGIYGYTF
TRBJ1-6 NA NA TRBV13 TGTGCCAGCAGCCCTTCGGACGTGGCCAATTCACCCCTCCACTTT CASSPSDVANSPLHF
TRBJ2-1 NA NA TRBV11-2 TGTGCCAGCAGCTTCGGAGTGAGCTCCTACAATGAGCAGTTCTTC CASSFGVSSYNEQFF